A selection of T cell receptor beta chains follows, all from one sample in a study of T cell repertoires in cytomegalovirus infection. These TCRs are of unknown antigen specificity. TCRdb reprocessed the reads with MiXCR, giving one entry per CDR3 protein. The table includes hundreds of thousands of distinct CDR3 sequences, roughly a third detected once. The sequenced sample was cultured PBMCs, obtained from culture after CMV antigen stimulation. The receptors were sampled from a human donor in good health (CMV status not recorded). Some clones in this sample may be carry-over from other donors' samples. The CDR3 runs from the conserved cysteine through the conserved F or W.

J: TRBJ2-5
V: TRBV7-2
CDR3: CASRSGTSGSQETQYF

J: TRBJ1-4
V: TRBV28
CDR3: CASNGPATNEKLFF

J: TRBJ2-4
V: TRBV9
CDR3: CASSGPGTGIQYF

J: TRBJ1-4
V: TRBV2
CDR3: CASSRQTTNEKLFF

J: TRBJ1-5
V: TRBV11-2
CDR3: CASSDRMAGQPQHF

J: TRBJ1-5
V: TRBV12-5
CDR3: CASGLRQVNQPQHF

J: TRBJ2-3
V: TRBV5-1
CDR3: CASSFRDSSSDTQYF

J: TRBJ2-1
V: TRBV10-3
CDR3: CAITATRASYNEQFF

J: TRBJ1-2
V: TRBV7-2
CDR3: CASSFDGAGYGYTF

J: TRBJ1-6
V: TRBV2
CDR3: CASSLEGKNSPLHF

J: TRBJ1-6
V: TRBV7-2
CDR3: CASSFRGVDNSPLHF

J: TRBJ2-7
V: TRBV7-6
CDR3: CASSPLSGGPYEQYF

J: TRBJ2-5
V: TRBV7-2
CDR3: CASKERGGSRAQYF

J: TRBJ2-6
V: TRBV12-3/TRBV12-4
CDR3: CASSPISGANVLTF

J: TRBJ1-4
V: TRBV6-1
CDR3: CASTGDVGKLFF

J: TRBJ2-4
V: TRBV7-2
CDR3: CASSLGDSLAKNIQYF

J: TRBJ2-2
V: TRBV6-1
CDR3: CATRLAGSGELFF

J: TRBJ2-3
V: TRBV7-9
CDR3: CASSPSGRADTQYF

J: TRBJ2-5
V: TRBV18
CDR3: CASSPPSSGETQYF

J: TRBJ2-2
V: TRBV11-2
CDR3: CASSLLNSAGELFF

J: TRBJ2-7
V: TRBV5-1
CDR3: CASSPLAGESYEQYF

J: TRBJ2-5
V: TRBV14
CDR3: CASLKRETQYF

J: TRBJ2-1
V: TRBV6-6
CDR3: CASSYPGEGLDNEQFF

J: TRBJ2-5
V: TRBV6-5
CDR3: CASSSPGSETQYF

J: TRBJ2-3
V: TRBV12-3/TRBV12-4
CDR3: CASKIGGVESTDTQYF

J: TRBJ2-1
V: TRBV20-1
CDR3: CSASGASGGGEQFF

J: TRBJ1-5
V: TRBV4-3
CDR3: CASSQEGFSNQPQHF

J: TRBJ2-7
V: TRBV7-6
CDR3: CASSPSVRTGFYEQYF

J: TRBJ2-5
V: TRBV6-1
CDR3: CASSGLAGGRETQYF

J: TRBJ1-2
V: TRBV30
CDR3: CAWSADSNYGYTF

J: TRBJ2-5
V: TRBV10-2
CDR3: CASSGAVAQYF

J: TRBJ2-5
V: TRBV6-1
CDR3: CASSEDPSWTQYF

J: TRBJ2-7
V: TRBV6-2/TRBV6-3
CDR3: CASSYSLVAGDLEQYF

J: TRBJ2-5
V: TRBV2
CDR3: CASSGGLQETQYF

J: TRBJ2-3
V: TRBV12-3/TRBV12-4
CDR3: CASSPLAGVTDTQYF

J: TRBJ2-5
V: TRBV11-2
CDR3: CASSLDLVKWETQYF

J: TRBJ1-1
V: TRBV6-2/TRBV6-3
CDR3: CASSYRRGATEAFF

J: TRBJ2-7
V: TRBV20-1
CDR3: CSVPNSYEQYF

J: TRBJ2-3
V: TRBV6-1
CDR3: CASSFNPTDTQYF

J: TRBJ2-1
V: TRBV7-2
CDR3: CASSPSSGPYNEQFF

J: TRBJ2-3
V: TRBV10-3
CDR3: CAITKAGGLTDTQYF

J: TRBJ1-1
V: TRBV3-1
CDR3: CASSQVGARENTEAFF

J: TRBJ1-2
V: TRBV4-2
CDR3: CASSPGGLRGPYGYTF

J: TRBJ1-1
V: TRBV18
CDR3: CASSPGDNTEAFF

J: TRBJ1-5
V: TRBV10-1
CDR3: CPYNGGINQPQHF

J: TRBJ2-1
V: TRBV4-1
CDR3: CASSTGGAGYNEQFF

J: TRBJ1-1
V: TRBV20-1
CDR3: CSASSRITEAFF

J: TRBJ1-2
V: TRBV7-3
CDR3: CASSLGTGRGYTF

J: TRBJ2-7
V: TRBV12-3/TRBV12-4
CDR3: CASSLTGAGFTEQYF

J: TRBJ1-3
V: TRBV6-6
CDR3: CATTGISGNTIYF

J: TRBJ2-7
V: TRBV2
CDR3: CASTGGVYEQYF

J: TRBJ1-2
V: TRBV2
CDR3: CASTLDRGIPYGYTF

J: TRBJ2-1
V: TRBV24-1
CDR3: CATSDSDGSSYNEQFF

J: TRBJ1-1
V: TRBV7-8
CDR3: CASSLGPLRAEAFF